The present T cell receptor beta chain was sequenced within a study of CD4 T cells in relation to SARS-CoV-2 and coronaviruses. With 4 bases removed from V and 5 bases from J, the gap between germline ends came to 13 bases. The CDR3 covers 14 residues. The germline V gene has CDR1 SGDLS and CDR2 YYNGEE. The data were produced by immunoSEQ multiplex PCR, yet TCRdb's version contains in-frame clones alone and is incomplete. The table records about 40,000 clones, around three quarters of them present only once. This clone has a single count. Its antigen is not known. The receptor comes from an adult with COVID-19. The specimen sequenced was memory CD4+ T cells from PBMCs, cultured in vitro. J is TRBJ2-1 and V is TRBV9; D unclear. The CDR3 protein is CASSPEASNNEQFF. DNA of the CDR3: TGTGCCAGCAGCCCAGAAGCCAGCAACAATGAGCAGTTCTTC.